What follows are 24 T cell receptor beta chains derived from one specimen sequenced in a study of CD8+ T cells in alopecia areata. cDNA prepared by RNA extraction and subsequent reverse transcription served as the template for sequencing. Profiled with immunoSEQ multiplex PCR; TCRdb holds only in-frame clones, not every one. The profile shows more than 95,000 clones, around 63% of them singletons. Treatment indicated: oral pan-JAK inhibitor, 5-10 mg twice daily. The sequenced sample was CD4+ T cells sorted from blood, obtained at week 4, from a patient treated with tofacitinib. All receptors come from a human donor with alopecia areata.

This sequence joins TRBV7-9 and TRBJ1-2; 7 nucleotides agree with TRBD1. The germline CDR1 and CDR2 sequences are SEHNR and FQNEAQ (reference sequence). V was pared by 1 base and J by 4 bases, with 6 bases of the junction left unmatched. There are 15 residues in the CDR3. The CDR3 DNA reads as TGTGCCAGCAGCTTAGACGGGGACAGTGCCTATGGCTACACCTTC. Translating it yields CASSLDGDSAYGYTF.

In its sample, this clone was seen once. This rearrangement joins TRBV5-4 to TRBJ2-5, with 12 bases aligning to TRBD2. This CDR3 has 16 amino acids. V was pared by 0 bases and J by 4 bases, with 4 bases of the junction left unmatched. Germline CDR1 SGHNT, CDR2 YYREEE (reference sequence). CDR3 sequence reads: CASSLGLAGAGETQYF. The CDR3 DNA reads as TGTGCCAGCAGCTTGGGACTAGCGGGAGCCGGAGAGACCCAGTACTTC.

This clone occurred a few times. The chain combines TRBV2 with TRBJ1-3, with no clear D. The germline gives CDR1 SNHLY, CDR2 FYNNEI. The CDR3 is 15 amino acids. Trimming cost V 8 bases and J 0 bases, with 14 bases left between them. CDR3 sequence: CASAEGWGSGNTIYF. The DNA of the CDR3 is TGTGCCAGCGCCGAGGGATGGGGCTCTGGAAACACCATATATTTT.

The V call is TRBV4-3, the J call TRBJ2-7; no clear D gene. Germline V gene sequence: CDR1 LGHNA, CDR2 YSLEER. This CDR3 has 15 residues. Deletions cut 0 bases from V and 0 bases from J, with 9 bases between. CDR3 sequence reads: CASSQDFSNSYEQYF. The CDR3 nucleotides are TGCGCCAGCAGCCAAGATTTTTCAAACTCCTACGAGCAGTACTTC.

The V call is TRBV4-3, the J call TRBJ2-3, with TRBD2 identical over 7 bases. J was trimmed by 3 bases and V by 4 bases; bases with no gene match: 4. The CDR3 runs to 14 residues. Germline V gene lookup returns CDR1 LGHNA and CDR2 YSLEER. In nucleotides, the CDR3 is TGCGCCAGCAGCCGGGGGGAGGGAACAGATACGCAGTATTTT. This gives the protein CASSRGEGTDTQYF.

The chain has TRBV18 and TRBJ1-1; 11 nucleotides line up with TRBD1. Trimming removed 2 bases from V and 5 bases from J; junction bases left unmatched: 1. CDR3 length: 14 residues. Germline CDR1 is KGHSH and CDR2 is LQKENI. The CDR3 sequence is CASSPGQGATEAFF. The DNA for the CDR3 is TGTGCCAGCTCACCAGGACAGGGGGCGACTGAAGCTTTCTTT.

The chain carries TRBV28 and TRBJ2-7; 12 bases align to TRBD2. Germline V gives CDR1 MDHEN, CDR2 SYDVKM. This CDR3 contains 17 residues. V lost 6 bases, J lost 7 bases, and 16 bases stayed unmatched. CDR3 in DNA: TGTGCCAGCAGAATAGCCGGGCGACTAGCGGGAGAAGGGGAGCAGTACTTC. Protein product: CASRIAGRLAGEGEQYF.

V is TRBV7-9 and J is TRBJ2-1; TRBD1 matches 10 bases. Trimming removed 4 bases from V and 9 bases from J; junction bases left unmatched: 6. Per the germline V gene, CDR1 is SEHNR and CDR2 is FQNEAQ (reference sequence). There are 14 residues in the CDR3. The CDR3 region is CASSSGQGIVEQFF. CDR3 in DNA: TGTGCCAGCAGCTCGGGACAGGGGATAGTTGAGCAGTTCTTC.

The chain has TRBV4-1 and TRBJ2-7, with 8 bases identical to TRBD1. There are 14 residues in the CDR3. After removal of 3 bases from V and 5 bases from J, the junction contained 6 bases not matched to a gene. Germline CDR1 and CDR2: MGHRA and YSYEKL. The CDR3 loop reads CASSQGDRRDEQYF. The CDR3 DNA follows: TGCGCCAGCAGCCAGGGGGACAGGCGGGACGAGCAGTACTTC.

The V and J genes are TRBV30 and TRBJ2-3; D not certain. The V end lost 2 bases, the J end lost 5 bases, and 14 bases lay between the germline ends. The germline gives CDR1 GTSNPN, CDR2 SVGIG (reference sequence). The length of the CDR3 is 14 residues. The CDR3 DNA follows: TGTGCCTGGAGTCTTGGAAGAAAGCAAGATACGCAGTATTTT. Encoded protein: CAWSLGRKQDTQYF.

The V and J genes are TRBV5-1 and TRBJ2-5; TRBD2 matches 9 bases. The germline V gene encodes CDR1 SGHRS and CDR2 YFSETQ. V shed 0 bases, J shed 4 bases, and the junction held 4 bases outside the gene matches. This CDR3 has 15 amino acids. CDR3 DNA: TGCGCCAGCAGCTTGGGACTAGCGGTCCGAGAGACCCAGTACTTC. Encoded protein: CASSLGLAVRETQYF.

V usage is TRBV11-2 and J usage is TRBJ2-1; D gene unclear. V was shortened by 3 bases and J by 5 bases, with 2 bases between the two germline ends. Germline assignment: CDR1 SGHAT and CDR2 FQNNGV. This CDR3 spans 11 amino acids. DNA for the CDR3: TGTGCCAGCAGCTTTAACAATGAGCAGTTCTTC. Its protein product is CASSFNNEQFF.

The J gene is TRBJ2-5, the V gene TRBV7-7; 11 bases are a match to TRBD2. From germline, CDR1 is SSHAT and CDR2 FNYEAQ (reference sequence). The V segment lost 1 base and the J segment 5 bases; nucleotides outside the gene matches: 9. This CDR3 comprises 17 residues. The CDR3, as DNA: TGTGCCAGCAGCTTAGGAGGGATACTAGCGGGGGCCGAGACCCAGTACTTC. Protein product: CASSLGGILAGAETQYF.

This chain links TRBV28 with TRBJ1-2, with D perhaps matching TRBD1 (6 bases). The CDR3 length is 13 residues. The ends were cut back, 3 bases at V and 8 bases at J, with 13 bases in the middle. CDR1 and CDR2 from the germline V gene are MDHEN and SYDVKM. The CDR3 DNA follows: TGTGCCAGCAGTTTGTTACAGGGAGGCGGCTACACCTTC. Amino acid sequence: CASSLLQGGGYTF.

This sequence joins TRBV29-1 and TRBJ2-5; D remains unclear. V lost 5 bases to trimming and J lost 3 bases, with 19 bases between them. The germline CDR1 and CDR2 sequences are SQVTM and ANQGSEA. The CDR3 is made up of 15 amino acids. CDR3 in amino acids: CSVLGFGQLEETQYF. CDR3 coding DNA: TGCAGCGTTTTGGGGTTTGGGCAGTTAGAAGAGACCCAGTACTTC.

The rearrangement links TRBV29-1 to TRBJ1-5; 7 bases match TRBD1. V trimming: 6 bases; J trimming: 7 bases; junction bases outside the gene matches: 6. Germline assignment: CDR1 SQVTM and CDR2 ANQGSEA. This CDR3 comprises 12 residues. The CDR3 nucleotides are TGCAGCGTCCGACAGGGTGGGCAGCCCCAGCATTTT. It translates to CSVRQGGQPQHF.

The rearrangement uses TRBV27 and TRBJ2-2, with 9 bases fitting TRBD2. The CDR3 spans 16 residues. Per the germline V gene, CDR1 is MNHEY and CDR2 is SMNVEV (reference sequence). V dropped 1 base and J dropped 1; count of bases not matched to a gene: 1. The CDR3 sequence: CASSLFSGRNTGELFF. In DNA form, the CDR3 reads TGTGCCAGCAGTTTATTTAGCGGGAGGAACACCGGGGAGCTGTTTTTT.

The chain employs TRBV9 and TRBJ2-6; D remains unclear. The V and J ends lost 6 bases and 6 bases respectively, with 13 bases between them. The CDR3 consists of 14 residues. Germline CDR1 and CDR2: SGDLS and YYNGEE. The CDR3 spells CASTRTLEANVLTF. CDR3 nucleotides: TGTGCCAGCACCCGAACACTGGAGGCCAACGTCCTGACTTTC.

V and J are TRBV5-1 and TRBJ2-7, with D perhaps assigned TRBD1 or TRBD2 (5 bases each). Trimming cost V 4 bases and J 2 bases, with 10 bases left between them. The CDR3 has 13 amino acids. Germline V gene lookup returns CDR1 SGHRS and CDR2 YFSETQ. This CDR3 is CASSRDGTYEQYF. For the CDR3, the DNA is TGCGCCAGCAGCCGGGACGGTACCTACGAGCAGTACTTC.

The chain has TRBV5-1 and TRBJ2-7; perhaps TRBD1 as D (5 bases). With 2 bases removed from V and 5 bases from J, the gap between germline ends came to 17 bases. Germline loops: CDR1 SGHRS, CDR2 YFSETQ. CDR3 length: 15 amino acids. The CDR3 here is CASSFLGRVLDEQYF. The CDR3 coding sequence is TGCGCCAGCAGCTTCCTGGGCAGGGTACTCGACGAGCAGTACTTC.

The V gene is TRBV7-6, the J gene TRBJ2-2, with D unresolved. This CDR3 has 14 residues. V gave up 4 bases and J gave up 6 bases, with 12 bases separating them. Germline lookup yields CDR1 SGHVS and CDR2 FNYEAQ. The CDR3 here is CASSSRLEAGELFF. DNA of the CDR3: TGTGCCAGCAGCTCCCGCCTCGAGGCCGGGGAGCTGTTTTTT.

This clone was observed a single time. The rearrangement links TRBV4-2 to TRBJ1-2, with D maybe TRBD1 (5 bases). The germline V gene has CDR1 LGHNA and CDR2 YNFKEQ. The CDR3 loop spans 15 amino acids. Trimming pared 5 bases from V and 0 bases from J, leaving 13 bases between. Written as DNA, the CDR3 is TGTGCCAGCAGCGGCTCGACGACAGCTAACTATGGCTACACCTTC. This codes for CASSGSTTANYGYTF.

This clone was seen only a few times. V usage is TRBV30 and J usage is TRBJ1-2; D is ambiguous. CDR3 length: 13 amino acids. Germline V gives CDR1 GTSNPN, CDR2 SVGIG (reference sequence). V dropped 2 bases and J dropped 4 bases, with 11 bases sitting between them. CDR3 protein: CAWSPSGSYGYTF. The CDR3 DNA follows: TGTGCCTGGAGTCCCTCGGGATCCTATGGCTACACCTTC.

The rearrangement links TRBV10-3 to TRBJ2-3; 10 nucleotides agree with TRBD1. Germline CDR1 and CDR2: ENHRY and SYGVKD. CDR3 length: 14 amino acids. Unmatched junction bases numbered 4, after V lost 6 bases and J lost 4 bases. The CDR3 here is CAISSGTGADTQYF. The CDR3 bases are TGTGCCATCAGCTCCGGGACAGGGGCAGATACGCAGTATTTT.